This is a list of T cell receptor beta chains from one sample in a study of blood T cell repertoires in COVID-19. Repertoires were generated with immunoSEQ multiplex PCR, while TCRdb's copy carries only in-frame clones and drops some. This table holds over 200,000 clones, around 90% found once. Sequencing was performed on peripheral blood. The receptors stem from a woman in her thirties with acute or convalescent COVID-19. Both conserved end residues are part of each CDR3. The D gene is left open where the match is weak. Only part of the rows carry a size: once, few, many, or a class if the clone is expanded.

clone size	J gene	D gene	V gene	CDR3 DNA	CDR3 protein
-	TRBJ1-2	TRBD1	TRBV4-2	TGTGCCAGCAGTCGCAGCGGGACAGGGGGTGGCTACACCTTC	CASSRSGTGGGYTF
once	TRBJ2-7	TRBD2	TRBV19	TGTGCCAGTAGTATCCCAGCGGGAAGCTCCTACGAGCAGTACTTC	CASSIPAGSSYEQYF
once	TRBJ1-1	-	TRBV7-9	TGTGCCAGCAGCTCCGTGAACACTGAAGCTTTCTTT	CASSSVNTEAFF
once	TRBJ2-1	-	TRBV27	TGTGCCAGCAGTTTTTGGCAGGGGCCCCCTTACAATGAGCAGTTCTTC	CASSFWQGPPYNEQFF
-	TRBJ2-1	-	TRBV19	TGTGCCAGTAGGGACTACGCCGATGAGCAGTTCTTC	CASRDYADEQFF
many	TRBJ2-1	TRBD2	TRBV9	TGTGCCAGCAGCGTCGGGACTAGCGGCTATGGGCAGTTCTTC	CASSVGTSGYGQFF
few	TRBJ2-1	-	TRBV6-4	TGTGCCAGCAGTTCCTCTTATATCGATGAGCAGTTCTTC	CASSSSYIDEQFF
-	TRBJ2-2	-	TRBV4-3	TGCGCCAGCAGCCAAGGGGGGCACTCGAACACCGGGGAGCTGTTTTTT	CASSQGGHSNTGELFF
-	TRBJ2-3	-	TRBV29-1	TGCAGCGTGCGAAAGTACAGGGCTTTAACAGATACGCAGTATTTT	CSVRKYRALTDTQYF
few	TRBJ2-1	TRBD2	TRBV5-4	TGTGCCAGCAGCTTCGCCGGACTAGCGGGAGGGCCCTACAATGAGCAGTTCTTC	CASSFAGLAGGPYNEQFF
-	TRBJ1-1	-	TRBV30	TGTGCCTGGAGTGTACTTCGGGGGAACACTGAAGCTTTCTTT	CAWSVLRGNTEAFF
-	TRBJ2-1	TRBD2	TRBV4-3	TGCGCCAGCAGCCCAGGGGGGGGACTAGCGGGAAGTTACAATGAGCAGTTCTTC	CASSPGGGLAGSYNEQFF
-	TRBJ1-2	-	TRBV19	TGTGCCAGTACCCAACAGCAGTTCCTATTTGGCTACACCTTC	CASTQQQFLFGYTF
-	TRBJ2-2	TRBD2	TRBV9	TGTGCCAGCAGCCTCCGACTAGCGGGAGTGTCCGGGGAGCTGTTTTTT	CASSLRLAGVSGELFF
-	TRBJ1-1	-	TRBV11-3	TGTGCCAGCAGCTCTAGCGGGGCCTTGAACACTGAAGCTTTCTTT	CASSSSGALNTEAFF
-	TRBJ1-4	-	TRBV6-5	TGTGCCAGCAGTTACTCCCCAGGGCCGAATGAAAAACTGTTTTTT	CASSYSPGPNEKLFF
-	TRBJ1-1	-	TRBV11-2	TGTGCCAGCAGCCCTCGGGGGAGGGGCACTGAAGCTTTCTTT	CASSPRGRGTEAFF
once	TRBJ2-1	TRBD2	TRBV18	TGTGCCACCAGCGGGAGTGGCAATGAGCAGTTCTTC	CATSGSGNEQFF
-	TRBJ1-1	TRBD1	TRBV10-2	TGCGCCAGCAGTGCGGACAGGGTGAACACTGAAGCTTTCTTT	CASSADRVNTEAFF
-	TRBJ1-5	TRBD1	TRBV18	TGTGCCAGCTCACCAGGACAGGGTGATCAGCCCCAGCATTTT	CASSPGQGDQPQHF
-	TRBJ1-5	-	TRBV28	TGTGCCGTCTCAGGGGTCAGTTCTCCCTTTAATCAGCCCCAGCATTTT	CAVSGVSSPFNQPQHF
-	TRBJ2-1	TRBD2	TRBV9	TGTGCCAGCAGCGCCGGGACTAGCGGGAGTCAGAGTGAGCAGTTCTTC	CASSAGTSGSQSEQFF
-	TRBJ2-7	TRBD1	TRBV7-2	TGTGCCAGCAGCACAAGGACAGGATCCTACGAGCAGTACTTC	CASSTRTGSYEQYF
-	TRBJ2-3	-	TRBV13	TGTGCCAGCAGCTCCGCCGGGAGAGCCCTCTTAAGAGCGGATACGCAGTATTTT	CASSSAGRALLRADTQYF
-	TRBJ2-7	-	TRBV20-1	TGCAGTGCTTCCGGGACCTACGAGCAGTACTTC	CSASGTYEQYF
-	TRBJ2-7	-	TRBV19	TGTGCCAGTAGTATTAGCAACCTCCCCGCCGAGCAGTACTTC	CASSISNLPAEQYF